What follows are 12 T cell receptor beta chains derived from one specimen sequenced in a study of T cell responses to AZD1222 COVID-19 vaccine. Sequencing was performed with immunoSEQ multiplex PCR; in TCRdb, only in-frame clones are kept and a portion is missing. Of 100,000 to 150,000 clones listed, 70% to 90% are singletons. The sample in question was peripheral blood, obtained on day 0 of AZD1222 vaccination. These TCRs come from an adult in good health.

V gene TRBV21-1 combines with J gene TRBJ2-7; the DNA was not compared with TRBD1, the D call given in the table. TRBV21-1 is flagged as a pseudogene. This CDR3 has 19 amino acids. CDR3 in amino acids: CASSNVRRHRDRDKGEQYF. The CDR3 DNA sequence: TGTGCCAGCAGCAATGTTCGCCGGCATCGGGACAGGGATAAGGGCGAGCAGTACTTC.

J is TRBJ1-2 and V is TRBV3-1 (or the pseudogene TRBV3-2); 7 positions agree with TRBD1. Germline CDR1 and CDR2: LGHDT and YNNKEL (reference sequence). The CDR3 totals 15 residues. J gave up 1 base and V 2 bases, and 4 bases lay outside the gene matches. CDR3 coding DNA: TGTGCCAGCAGCCAATCCAGGGGGTTTAACTATGGCTACACCTTC. It encodes CASSQSRGFNYGYTF.

This clone came up a few times. This chain connects TRBV30 to TRBJ1-2, with TRBD1 as a possible D gene (6 bases). Trimming took 2 bases from V and 0 from J, leaving 25 bases between them. The CDR3 consists of 19 residues. CDR1 GTSNPN and CDR2 SVGIG come from the germline V gene (reference sequence). The CDR3 is CAWSKIGRGLLRTNYGYTF. CDR3 in DNA: TGTGCCTGGAGTAAGATCGGCAGGGGACTCTTACGGACTAACTATGGCTACACCTTC.

This clone was detected many times. The gene calls are TRBV30 and TRBJ2-7; TRBD2 aligns across 7 bases. V lost 3 bases and J lost 0; bases outside the gene matches: 8. Germline CDR1 GTSNPN, CDR2 SVGIG (reference sequence). This CDR3 contains 15 residues. The CDR3 loop is CAWSGAGVSSYEQYF. The CDR3 DNA follows: TGTGCCTGGAGCGGCGCGGGAGTGTCCTCCTACGAGCAGTACTTC.

Points on this clone: The germline gene is not matched at one end of the junction; a read error may be the cause. This chain links TRBV27 with TRBJ2-7; 10 bases line up with TRBD1. Germline lookup yields CDR1 MNHEY and CDR2 SMNVEV (reference sequence). The CDR3 spans 15 residues. CDR3 amino acids: CASSLIGQGGSLYNF. DNA of the CDR3: TGTGCCAGCAGTTTAATAGGACAGGGGGGCTCCCTGTATAACTTC.

The chain couples TRBV21-1 to TRBJ2-1; no check of the table's D call, TRBD1, against the DNA was made. TRBV21-1 is an annotated pseudogene. The CDR3 totals 18 residues. The CDR3 DNA reads TGTGCCAGCAGCGGCCGCCTCCAATCAGGGGGTATAGACAATGAGCAGTTCTTC. This sequence encodes CASSGRLQSGGIDNEQFF.

This clone was observed a single time. V usage is TRBV19 and J usage is TRBJ2-1; unclear D gene. Between the trimmed V and J ends, which lost 0 bases and 3 bases, there was a span of 12 bases. CDR1 and CDR2 from the germline V gene are LNHDA and SQIVND (reference sequence). The CDR3 has 16 amino acids. CDR3 in amino acids: CASSIDSRAHYNEQFF. DNA of the CDR3: TGTGCCAGTAGTATAGATTCAAGGGCCCACTACAATGAGCAGTTCTTC.

The chain employs TRBV5-1 and TRBJ2-7, with no clear D. Trimming took off 0 bases at V and 2 bases at J, with 15 bases between the two ends. CDR1 is SGHRS and CDR2 is YFSETQ in the germline V gene. The CDR3 is 16 residues long. The CDR3 bases are TGCGCCAGCAGCTTGGCCGCAGGATCTGCCGCCTACGAGCAGTACTTC. Translated: CASSLAAGSAAYEQYF.

This chain links TRBV5-1 with TRBJ2-7, with 9 nucleotides matching TRBD2. V shed 1 base and J 0 bases; nucleotides not matched to a gene: 11. The CDR3 runs 18 residues. Per germline, CDR1 SGHRS and CDR2 YFSETQ. CDR3 DNA: TGCGCCAGCAGCTTGAGGACTAGCGAATCATTGAGCTCCTACGAGCAGTACTTC. This encodes CASSLRTSESLSSYEQYF.

This clone has just a few counts. The J gene is TRBJ2-7, the V gene TRBV2; no clear D. The CDR3 covers 13 residues. Germline values: CDR1 SNHLY, CDR2 FYNNEI. The germline V and J ends were trimmed by 6 bases and 3 bases, with 12 bases remaining between them. The CDR3 DNA follows: TGTGCCAGCAGAGGCCCGGCAGGCTACGAGCAGTACTTC. Its translation is CASRGPAGYEQYF.

This chain connects TRBV19 to TRBJ2-3; TRBD1 might be the D (5 bases). Trimming removed 3 bases at V and 1 base at J, with 17 bases between. Germline V gives CDR1 LNHDA, CDR2 SQIVND (reference sequence). The CDR3 runs to 17 residues. CDR3 in amino acids: CASSIRLGARGTDTQYF. The DNA for the CDR3 is TGTGCCAGTAGTATTAGGTTAGGGGCCCGGGGCACAGATACGCAGTATTTT.

The chain couples TRBV5-1 to TRBJ1-3; 7 bases line up with TRBD1. Germline trimming cut 3 bases from V and 0 bases from J; bases unmatched to any gene: 6. This CDR3 contains 16 residues. CDR1 and CDR2 (germline): SGHRS, YFSETQ. This CDR3 reads CASSWTGISSGNTIYF. CDR3 DNA sequence: TGCGCCAGCAGCTGGACAGGCATAAGCTCTGGAAACACCATATATTTT.